This T cell receptor (beta chain) was found in a study of blood T cells in healthy people across ages. Study-wide points: Reliance upon unsorted PBMCs precluded definitive naive versus antigen-experienced comparison.

This clonotype was counted only a few times. Its antigen is still unknown. Researchers report isolating at least 6 million PBMCs per sample. Trimming cost V 3 bases and J 5 bases, with 6 bases left between them. Germline V CDR1 and CDR2: LGHNA, YSLEER. CDR3 length equals 12 residues. Together with a sample-barcoded 5' primer, a J-beta primer mix was included in a second PCR lasting about 7 to 11 cycles. Every single cDNA molecule received a tag from a template-switch adaptor with 12 random nucleotides. In TCRdb, the 5' RACE reads were re-called with MiXCR into one record per CDR3 protein. The sample holds 700,000 to 950,000 distinct CDR3 sequences, 58% seen once.

Sequences were obtained from blood. The V gene is TRBV4-3, the J gene TRBJ2-3; no firm D call. This receptor was identified in a young man in good health. CDR3 in amino acids: CASSHGRDTQYF. The CDR3, as DNA: TGCGCCAGCAGCCACGGGCGAGATACGCAGTATTTT.